The T cell receptor beta chain described here comes from a study of identical twins. TCRdb processed the 5' RACE reads anew with MiXCR; each CDR3 protein has one entry. The data show a few hundred thousand distinct CDR3 sequences, about 8.9% seen once. The V and J ends lost 0 bases and 10 bases respectively, with 11 bases between them. The CDR3 has 13 residues. Germline CDR1 SGHRS, CDR2 YFSETQ. This clonotype was seen repeatedly, ten times or more. These data also formed part of another study, on yellow fever vaccine responses in identical twins.

The sequence came from a woman between 18 and 30 years old in good health. Sequenced material: CD8+ T cells sorted from blood. The genes are TRBV5-1 and TRBJ2-1; tentative D call: TRBD1 (5 bases). The CDR3 DNA follows: TGCGCCAGCAGCTTGGGGCAGGGTTGGGAGCAGTTCTTC. Its protein product is CASSLGQGWEQFF.